These T cell receptor beta chains were read from a single sample in a study of T cell changes during pregnancy in multiple sclerosis. The table came from immunoSEQ multiplex PCR; TCRdb's copy has only in-frame clones and leaves some out. Among over 30,000 clones, 85% to 95% were seen once, and the ten largest hold 1.2%. Sequenced input: PBMCs (not recorded whether the cells were cultured). The receptor source for this set is a female donor with multiple sclerosis, enrolled in a pregnancy study. The CDR3 runs from the conserved cysteine through the conserved F or W. The order of the fields is J gene, clone size, D gene, CDR3 length, V gene, CDR3 protein, CDR3 DNA. The D gene is left open where the match is weak. The size entry is marked missing in some rows and otherwise reads once, few, many or a size class.

J: TRBJ1-5; size: NA; D: NA; length: 12; V: TRBV28; CDR3: CASGTPHQPQHF; DNA: TGTGCCAGCGGGACCCCCCATCAGCCCCAGCATTTT
J: TRBJ2-5; size: NA; D: TRBD1; length: 15; V: TRBV19; CDR3: CASSIGTGVQETQYF; DNA: TGTGCCAGTAGTATAGGGACAGGGGTCCAAGAGACCCAGTACTTC
J: TRBJ2-7; size: NA; D: NA; length: 14; V: TRBV5-1; CDR3: CASSLERGTYEQYF; DNA: TGCGCCAGCAGCCTCGAGAGGGGTACCTACGAGCAGTACTTC
J: TRBJ2-2; size: once; D: TRBD2; length: 17; V: TRBV28; CDR3: CASSLLRLAGGTGELFF; DNA: TGTGCCAGCAGTTTATTACGACTAGCGGGAGGGACCGGGGAGCTGTTTTTT
J: TRBJ1-1; size: NA; D: NA; length: 15; V: TRBV5-1; CDR3: CASSLYLSADTEAFF; DNA: TGCGCCAGCAGCTTGTACCTAAGCGCCGACACTGAAGCTTTCTTT
J: TRBJ2-1; size: NA; D: TRBD2; length: 15; V: TRBV9; CDR3: CASSGEGLGGNEQFF; DNA: TGTGCCAGCAGCGGAGAGGGACTAGGGGGGAATGAGCAGTTCTTC
J: TRBJ2-7; size: NA; D: NA; length: 12; V: TRBV28; CDR3: CASSPATAKQYF; DNA: TGTGCCAGCAGCCCAGCGACGGCGAAGCAGTACTTC
J: TRBJ1-1; size: NA; D: TRBD1; length: 19; V: TRBV28; CDR3: CASSLRGGLATYMNTEAFF; DNA: TGTGCCAGCAGTTTAAGAGGGGGCTTGGCAACTTATATGAACACTGAAGCTTTCTTT
J: TRBJ1-1; size: NA; D: NA; length: 14; V: TRBV30; CDR3: CAWNRGGTNTEAFF; DNA: TGTGCCTGGAATCGCGGGGGGACGAACACTGAAGCTTTCTTT
J: TRBJ2-7; size: NA; D: TRBD1; length: 14; V: TRBV7-2; CDR3: CASSPGTGGYEQYF; DNA: TGTGCCAGCAGCCCCGGGACAGGGGGTTACGAGCAGTACTTC
J: TRBJ2-1; size: NA; D: TRBD2; length: 18; V: TRBV7-2; CDR3: CASSPARAYSGRFDEQFF; DNA: TGTGCCAGCAGCCCAGCACGGGCCTATAGCGGGAGGTTTGATGAGCAGTTCTTC
J: TRBJ1-2; size: NA; D: TRBD1; length: 16; V: TRBV28; CDR3: CASRAPGQGRSYGYTF; DNA: TGTGCCAGCAGGGCCCCGGGACAGGGTAGGAGCTATGGCTACACCTTC
J: TRBJ2-3; size: NA; D: TRBD2; length: 14; V: TRBV27; CDR3: CASSFSGGPDTQYF; DNA: TGTGCCAGCAGTTTCTCGGGGGGACCAGATACGCAGTATTTT
J: TRBJ2-5; size: once; D: TRBD1; length: 13; V: TRBV5-1; CDR3: CASGKGQEETQYF; DNA: TGCGCCAGCGGAAAAGGACAGGAAGAGACCCAGTACTTC
J: TRBJ1-2; size: NA; D: NA; length: 17; V: TRBV6-1; CDR3: CASSDYSVRGANYGYTF; DNA: TGTGCCAGCAGTGATTACAGTGTAAGGGGAGCTAACTATGGCTACACCTTC
J: TRBJ1-1; size: NA; D: TRBD1; length: 14; V: TRBV7-9; CDR3: CASSLLQGETEAFF; DNA: TGTGCCAGCAGCTTACTCCAGGGGGAAACTGAAGCTTTCTTT